The 31 T cell receptor beta chains below all came from one sample that was sequenced in a study of T cells in Graves' hyperthyroidism and ophthalmopathy. There were TCR beta CDR3 regions amplified from RNA transcripts. The TCR CDR3 was amplified in a first-round RT-PCR using the HTBI primer set. MiXCR, run by TCRdb on the multiplex PCR reads, gives a single entry per CDR3 protein. The table shows around 600,000 distinct CDR3 sequences, with just under 45% occurring only once. The source material was peripheral blood or thyroid tissue (not recorded which). The source is an adult man with Graves' disease, either hyperthyroidism or ophthalmopathy (not recorded which).

The V gene is TRBV29-1, the J gene TRBJ1-3, with a weak D call TRBD1 (6 bases). The germline gives CDR1 SQVTM, CDR2 ANQGSEA. Trimming removed 4 bases from V and 12 bases from J, with 13 bases in between. This CDR3 is 11 amino acids long. CDR3 amino acids: CSVGTAYSIYF. DNA of the CDR3: TGCAGCGTTGGGACAGCTTATAGCATATATTTT.

This sequence joins TRBV25-1 and TRBJ2-7; possibly TRBD1 for D (6 bases). Germline CDR1 MGHDK, CDR2 SYGVNS. The CDR3 is 12 amino acids. The ends were cut back, 10 bases at V and 6 bases at J, with 16 bases in the middle. CDR3 in amino acids: CATSLTGSEQYF. The CDR3 region has the DNA TGTGCCACCAGCTTAACAGGGAGCGAGCAGTACTTC.

This clonotype came up many times. V and J are TRBV29-1 and TRBJ1-3; perhaps TRBD1 as D (6 bases). The V end lost 6 bases, the J end lost 3 bases, and 15 bases lay between the germline ends. CDR1 SQVTM and CDR2 ANQGSEA come from the germline V gene. The CDR3 runs 14 residues. This CDR3 reads CSVELTGFGNTIYF. CDR3 sequence (DNA): TGCAGCGTGGAACTTACAGGGTTTGGAAACACCATATATTTT. The full variable domain, completed using reference TRBV29-1 and TRBJ1-3, is SAVISQKPSRDICQRGTSLTIQCQVDSQVTMMFWYRQQPGQSLTLIATANQGSEATYESGFVIDKFPISRPNLTFSTLTVSNMSPEDSSIYLCSVELTGFGNTIYFGEGSWLTVV.

This clonotype was picked up a small number of times. The chain employs TRBV7-9 and TRBJ1-5; TRBD1 matches at 7 bases. The germline V gene has CDR1 SEHNR and CDR2 FQNEAQ (reference sequence). The CDR3 is made up of 15 amino acids. V trimming: 5 bases; J trimming: 3 bases; junction bases outside the gene matches: 7. The CDR3 sequence is CASSPGGGPNQPQHF. CDR3 in DNA: TGTGCCAGCAGCCCAGGGGGGGGACCCAATCAGCCCCAGCATTTT.

In the case of this clonotype: The germline gene is not matched at one end of the junction; a read error may be the cause. This rearrangement joins TRBV7-8 to TRBJ2-7; a possible D gene is TRBD1 (8 bases). Germline V gives CDR1 SGHVS, CDR2 FQNEAQ. CDR3 length: 19 residues. As DNA, the CDR3 is TGTGCCAGCAGCTTAAGATTCGGACAGGGTTTTAGCGGGTCCTACGGGCAGTACTTC. It is translated as CASSLRFGQGFSGSYGQYF.

A word on this clonotype: A read error may account for a junction end that differs from germline. The chain has TRBV15 and TRBJ1-5; TRBD1 matches 7 bases. Germline V gene sequence: CDR1 LNHNV, CDR2 YYDKDF (reference sequence). CDR3 length: 14 residues. CDR3: CAASSDRVNQPQHF. In DNA form, the CDR3 reads TGTGCCGCCAGCAGTGACAGGGTCAATCAGCCCCAGCATTTT.

This clonotype was seen a single time. A much larger clone is a single base away; this may be a read error. This rearrangement joins TRBV2 to TRBJ2-7; D is undetermined. There are 13 residues in the CDR3. Germline lookup yields CDR1 SNHLY and CDR2 FYNNEI. The CDR3: CACSVVKGYEQYF. CDR3 coding DNA: TGTGCCTGCAGTGTGGTCAAGGGCTACGAGCAGTACTTC. Drawing the rest from reference TRBV2 and TRBJ2-7, the complete variable domain is EPEVTQTPSHQVTQMGQEVILRCVPISNHLYFYWYRQILGQKVEFLVSFYNNEISEKSEIFDDQFSVERPDGSNFTLKIRSTKLEDSAMYFCACSVVKGYEQYFGPGTRLTVT.

This clonotype was seen at least ten times. The J gene is TRBJ1-1, the V gene TRBV7-2, with 11 bases lining up with TRBD1. This CDR3 is 15 amino acids long. The germline V gene has CDR1 SGHTA and CDR2 FQGNSA. The V segment lost 6 bases and the J segment 6 bases; nucleotides outside the gene matches: 9. Here the CDR3 reads CASRKSGTGGAEAFF. In DNA, the CDR3 is TGTGCCAGCAGGAAGAGCGGGACAGGGGGAGCTGAAGCTTTCTTT.

The chain uses TRBV10-3 and TRBJ2-7; D perhaps matches TRBD1 (5 bases). The length of the CDR3 is 13 residues. Trimming stripped 10 bases from V and 2 bases from J, with 15 bases between. Germline V gives CDR1 ENHRY, CDR2 SYGVKD. CDR3 amino acids: CASRPTGTYEQYF. CDR3 nucleotides: TGTGCCAGCAGACCCACAGGAACCTACGAGCAGTACTTC.

The chain employs TRBV15 and TRBJ1-4, with a weak D call TRBD1 (6 bases). The CDR3 covers 13 residues. Germline V gene lookup returns CDR1 LNHNV and CDR2 YYDKDF (reference sequence). The V and J ends lost 2 bases and 5 bases respectively, with 6 bases between them. This CDR3 reads CATSRQGNEKLFF. The CDR3 DNA follows: TGTGCCACCAGCAGACAGGGGAATGAAAAACTGTTTTTT. The full variable domain, in which reference TRBV15 and TRBJ1-4 provide the parts outside the CDR3, is DAMVIQNPRYQVTQFGKPVTLSCSQTLNHNVMYWYQQKSSQAPKLLFHYYDKDFNNEADTPDNFQSRRPNTSFCFLDIRSPGLGDTAMYLCATSRQGNEKLFFGSGTQLSVL.

Turning to this clonotype: The CDR3 does not end in the conserved phenylalanine or tryptophan, so this is likely a read error. It is unclear where the CDR3 begins or ends on the DNA, so no DNA is shown, and the CDR3 is as TCRdb lists it. The chain is built from TRBV7-2 and TRBJ2-5; TRBD1 is the table's D call, not checked against the DNA. The CDR3 sequence runs 10 residues, both termini included. Germline lookup yields CDR1 SGHTA and CDR2 FQGNSA. This CDR3 is CASSLGDRPS.

This clonotype was seen many times. This chain connects TRBV7-2 to TRBJ1-5; D unresolved. The germline gives CDR1 SGHTA, CDR2 FQGNSA. Trimming removed 3 bases at V and 6 bases at J, with 12 bases between. This CDR3 is built from 14 residues. The DNA for the CDR3 is TGTGCCAGCAGCTTTTTGGGCCTTGGTCAGCCCCAGCATTTT. Protein: CASSFLGLGQPQHF.

A note on this clonotype: The final CDR3 position lacks the conserved phenylalanine or tryptophan, pointing to a likely read error. The limits of the CDR3 on the DNA are not certain, so only TCRdb's listed CDR3 is given. The rearrangement links TRBV7-2 to TRBJ1-4; TRBD1 reflects the table's D call only, with no check against the DNA. Ends included, the CDR3 has 13 residues. Germline V lookup: CDR1 SGHTA, CDR2 FQGNSA. The CDR3 here is CASSGGTNEKRPA.

This clonotype was counted at least ten times. V usage is TRBV7-2 and J usage is TRBJ1-6; D gene uncertain. The V gene lost 1 base and the J gene lost 5 bases, with 9 bases spanning the gap. The CDR3 runs to 15 residues. Germline V gives CDR1 SGHTA, CDR2 FQGNSA. The CDR3 reads CASSLVARDNSPLHF. DNA for the CDR3: TGTGCCAGCAGCTTAGTGGCACGGGATAATTCACCCCTCCACTTT.

In this sample, this clonotype turned up a few times. The gene calls are TRBV28 and TRBJ1-2; 7 bases align to TRBD1. V shed 5 bases and J 4 bases; nucleotides not matched to a gene: 4. This CDR3 is built from 13 residues. CDR1 MDHEN and CDR2 SYDVKM come from the germline V gene. CDR3 in DNA: TGTGCCAGCAGTACCTCAGGGGGCTATGGCTACACCTTC. Protein: CASSTSGGYGYTF.

The chain joins TRBV19 to TRBJ1-2; D unclear. Germline lookup yields CDR1 LNHDA and CDR2 SQIVND (reference sequence). This CDR3 is 14 amino acids long. The germline V and J ends were trimmed by 6 bases and 0 bases, with 11 bases remaining between them. CDR3 DNA: TGTGCCAGTAGAGCGACGGTAGCTAACTATGGCTACACCTTC. Encoded protein: CASRATVANYGYTF.

This rearrangement joins TRBV7-8 to TRBJ2-7, with D perhaps assigned TRBD1 or TRBD2 (5 bases each). The CDR3 spans 16 residues. Germline CDR1 is SGHVS and CDR2 is FQNEAQ. The V and J ends lost 6 bases and 9 bases respectively, with 27 bases between them. The CDR3 DNA follows: TGTGCCAGCAGTGAACAAGACACTGGGACGGTGGATTTGCAGTACTTC. It is translated as CASSEQDTGTVDLQYF.

Points on this clonotype: Being one base from a much bigger clone, this may be a read error. The chain has TRBV2 and TRBJ2-7, with 7 bases aligning to TRBD2. Per germline, CDR1 SNHLY and CDR2 FYNNEI. The CDR3 consists of 14 residues. In DNA form, the CDR3 reads TGTGCCAGCAGTGGGGGGGGAAGCTCCTACGGGCAGTACTTC. This translates into CASSGGGSSYGQYF.

This clonotype was observed many times. The V and J genes are TRBV7-8 and TRBJ2-7, with D uncertain. From germline, CDR1 is SGHVS and CDR2 FQNEAQ. The V gene lost 1 base and the J gene lost 1 base, with 5 bases spanning the gap. This CDR3 is 13 amino acids long. CDR3 residues: CASSLDPSYEQYF. Here the CDR3 DNA reads TGTGCCAGCAGCTTAGACCCTTCCTACGAGCAGTACTTC. Based on the CDR3 plus reference TRBV7-8 and TRBJ2-7, the full variable domain is GAGVSQSPRYKVAKRGQDVALRCDPISGHVSLFWYQQALGQGPEFLTYFQNEAQLDKSGLPSDRFFAERPEGSVSTLKIQRTQQEDSAVYLCASSLDPSYEQYFGPGTRLTVT.

This sequence joins TRBV20-1 and TRBJ1-6, with 8 bases that match TRBD1. Germline V gene data show CDR1 as DFQATT and CDR2 as SNEGSKA (reference sequence). With V trimmed by 0 bases and J by 6 bases, 4 bases remained unmatched. This CDR3 spans 15 amino acids. As DNA, the CDR3 is TGCAGTGCTAGAGAGGGCACAGGGGGTAATTCACCCCTCCACTTT. Translating gives CSAREGTGGNSPLHF.

J is TRBJ1-2 and V is TRBV7-2; a possible D gene is TRBD1 (5 bases). The V end was cut by 2 bases, the J end by 4 bases, with 14 bases between. Germline V CDR1 and CDR2: SGHTA, FQGNSA. The CDR3 runs to 15 residues. The CDR3 nucleotides are TGTGCCAGCAGCTTACAGGGAGGGTCTAGCTATGGCTACACCTTC. It encodes CASSLQGGSSYGYTF.

This sequence joins TRBV9 and TRBJ2-5; 8 positions agree with TRBD1. CDR1 SGDLS and CDR2 YYNGEE come from the germline V gene. There are 15 residues in the CDR3. The V gene end was trimmed by 3 bases and the J gene end by 1 base; junction bases not matched to a gene: 5. The CDR3 nucleotides are TGTGCCAGCAGCGCCTCGGGACAGGTCCAAGAGACCCAGTACTTC. Translated: CASSASGQVQETQYF.

This chain uses TRBV14 with TRBJ1-1; D gene uncertain. The germline V gene has CDR1 SGHDN and CDR2 FVKESK. V lost 1 base and J 3 bases, leaving 9 bases between the germline ends. This CDR3 region has 14 residues. The CDR3, as DNA: TGTGCCAGCAGCCAAGGTGGCCCATACACTGAAGCTTTCTTT. Translated: CASSQGGPYTEAFF.

This rearrangement joins TRBV15 to TRBJ2-5; D is uncertain. CDR3 length: 16 amino acids. The germline V gene encodes CDR1 LNHNV and CDR2 YYDKDF (reference sequence). Trimming left V 1 base short and J 5 bases short, with 17 bases between. The CDR3 nucleotides are TGTGCCACCAGCAGAGGAGGTCTGGCTGCCGCGGAGACCCAGTACTTC. It specifies CATSRGGLAAAETQYF.

V is TRBV20-1 and J is TRBJ2-7; D ambiguous. CDR3 size: 12 residues. The V and J ends lost 7 bases and 3 bases respectively, with 13 bases between them. Germline CDR1 and CDR2: DFQATT and SNEGSKA (reference sequence). This CDR3 is CSGRMTGYEQYF. In DNA, the CDR3 is TGCAGTGGCCGCATGACTGGCTACGAGCAGTACTTC.

The gene calls are TRBV2 and TRBJ1-2; TRBD1 might be the D (5 bases). The CDR3 contains 16 residues. Looked up from germline, CDR1 is SNHLY and CDR2 is FYNNEI. V dropped 3 bases and J dropped 2 bases, with 16 bases sitting between them. The CDR3 bases are TGTGCCAGCAGTGACAGACATCCCGGGGCCAACTATGGCTACACCTTC. Protein product: CASSDRHPGANYGYTF.

This clonotype was seen a few times. The rearrangement uses TRBV5-4 and TRBJ2-2; TRBD1 matches at 8 bases. With V trimmed by 4 bases and J by 4 bases, 6 bases remained unmatched. The CDR3 totals 15 residues. The germline V gene has CDR1 SGHNT and CDR2 YYREEE (reference sequence). CDR3 sequence reads: CASSPGTGSTGELFF. For the CDR3, the DNA is TGTGCCAGCAGCCCCGGGACAGGCTCCACCGGGGAGCTGTTTTTT. The variable domain in full, completed from reference TRBV5-4 and TRBJ2-2, reads ETGVTQSPTHLIKTRGQQVTLRCSSQSGHNTVSWYQQALGQGPQFIFQYYREEENGRGNFPPRFSGLQFPNYSSELNVNALELDDSALYLCASSPGTGSTGELFFGEGSRLTVL.

This clonotype showed up many times. The chain joins TRBV5-1 to TRBJ1-6; possible D gene TRBD1, 5 bases. The CDR3 runs to 15 residues. CDR1 and CDR2 from the germline V gene are SGHRS and YFSETQ. V was trimmed by 0 bases and J by 8 bases, leaving 12 bases between them. The CDR3: CASSLEWVGDSPLHF. For the CDR3, the DNA is TGCGCCAGCAGCTTGGAATGGGTAGGGGATTCACCCCTCCACTTT.

Only a few counts were recorded for this clonotype. The V and J genes are TRBV19 and TRBJ2-5, with D maybe TRBD1 (6 bases). Trimming left V 3 bases short and J 5 bases short, with 13 bases between. Germline CDR1 is LNHDA and CDR2 is SQIVND (reference sequence). The CDR3 is 14 residues long. CDR3 sequence reads: CASSISRGGETQYF. CDR3 bases: TGTGCCAGTAGTATTTCCAGGGGTGGGGAGACCCAGTACTTC.

This clonotype was recorded many times. V is TRBV20-1 and J is TRBJ1-5; D is possibly TRBD1 (5 bases). This CDR3 is 14 amino acids long. The V and J ends lost 3 bases and 2 bases respectively, with 11 bases between them. Germline CDR1 reads DFQATT; CDR2 reads SNEGSKA (reference sequence). The CDR3, as DNA: TGCAGTGCTAGGCAGGGTGAAGGCAATCAGCCCCAGCATTTT. Translated, it gives CSARQGEGNQPQHF.

This clonotype turned up a few times. The rearrangement links TRBV2 to TRBJ1-1; tentative D call: TRBD1 (6 bases). Germline V gene lookup returns CDR1 SNHLY and CDR2 FYNNEI. The V end was cut by 6 bases, the J end by 7 bases, with 15 bases between. This CDR3 has 13 amino acids. The CDR3 coding sequence is TGTGCCAGCAGGGGGGAGGGGGACCTTGAAGCTTTCTTT. Translating gives CASRGEGDLEAFF.